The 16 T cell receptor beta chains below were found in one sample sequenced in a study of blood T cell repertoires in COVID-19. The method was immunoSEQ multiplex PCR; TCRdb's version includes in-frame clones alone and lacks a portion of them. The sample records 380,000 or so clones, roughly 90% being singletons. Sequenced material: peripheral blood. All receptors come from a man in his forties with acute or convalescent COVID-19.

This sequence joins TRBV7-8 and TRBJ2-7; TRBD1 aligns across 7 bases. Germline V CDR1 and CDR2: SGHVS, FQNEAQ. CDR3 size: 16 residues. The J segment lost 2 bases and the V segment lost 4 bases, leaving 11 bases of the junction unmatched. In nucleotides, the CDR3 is TGTGCCAGCAGCTCCCAGGGTAAGGGGGCCCCCTACGAGCAGTACTTC. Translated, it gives CASSSQGKGAPYEQYF. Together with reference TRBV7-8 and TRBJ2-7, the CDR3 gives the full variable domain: GAGVSQSPRYKVAKRGQDVALRCDPISGHVSLFWYQQALGQGPEFLTYFQNEAQLDKSGLPSDRFFAERPEGSVSTLKIQRTQQEDSAVYLCASSSQGKGAPYEQYFGPGTRLTVT.

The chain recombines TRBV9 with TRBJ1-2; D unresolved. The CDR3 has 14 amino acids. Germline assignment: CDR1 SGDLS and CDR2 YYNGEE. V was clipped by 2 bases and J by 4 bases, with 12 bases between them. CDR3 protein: CASSVAGGAYGYTF. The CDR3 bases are TGTGCCAGCAGCGTGGCCGGAGGCGCCTATGGCTACACCTTC.

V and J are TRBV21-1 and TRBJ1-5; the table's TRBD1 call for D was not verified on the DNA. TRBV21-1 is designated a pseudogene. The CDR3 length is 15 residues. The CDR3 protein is CASSKYIRDNQPQHF. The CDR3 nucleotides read TGTGCCAGCAGCAAGTATATCAGGGACAATCAGCCCCAGCATTTT.

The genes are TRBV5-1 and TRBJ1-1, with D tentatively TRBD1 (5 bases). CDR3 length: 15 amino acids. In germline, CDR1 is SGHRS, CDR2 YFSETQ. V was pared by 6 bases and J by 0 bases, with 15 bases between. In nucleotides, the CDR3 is TGCGCCAGCACCCCCGGGGGGGGATTGAACACTGAAGCTTTCTTT. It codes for CASTPGGGLNTEAFF.

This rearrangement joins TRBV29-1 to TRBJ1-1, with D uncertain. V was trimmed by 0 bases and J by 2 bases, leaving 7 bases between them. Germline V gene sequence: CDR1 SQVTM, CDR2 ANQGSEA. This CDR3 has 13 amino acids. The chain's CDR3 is CSVEDQANTEAFF. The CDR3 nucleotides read TGCAGCGTTGAAGATCAAGCTAACACTGAAGCTTTCTTT.

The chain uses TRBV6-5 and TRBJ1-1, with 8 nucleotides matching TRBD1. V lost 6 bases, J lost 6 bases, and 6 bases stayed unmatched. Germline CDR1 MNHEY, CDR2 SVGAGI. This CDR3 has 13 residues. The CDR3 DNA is TGTGCCAGCAGCCAGGGGGCGCGCGCTGAAGCTTTCTTT. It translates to CASSQGARAEAFF.

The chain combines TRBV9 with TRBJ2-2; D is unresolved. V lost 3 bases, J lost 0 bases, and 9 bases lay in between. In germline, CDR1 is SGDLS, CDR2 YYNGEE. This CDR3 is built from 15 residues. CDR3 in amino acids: CASSERLANTGELFF. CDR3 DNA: TGTGCCAGCAGCGAAAGACTCGCGAACACCGGGGAGCTGTTTTTT.

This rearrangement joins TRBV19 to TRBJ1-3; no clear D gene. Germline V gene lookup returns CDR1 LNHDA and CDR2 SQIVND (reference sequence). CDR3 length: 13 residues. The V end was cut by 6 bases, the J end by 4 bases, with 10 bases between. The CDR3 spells CASSQITGNTIYF. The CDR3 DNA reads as TGTGCCAGTAGCCAGATAACCGGAAACACCATATATTTT.

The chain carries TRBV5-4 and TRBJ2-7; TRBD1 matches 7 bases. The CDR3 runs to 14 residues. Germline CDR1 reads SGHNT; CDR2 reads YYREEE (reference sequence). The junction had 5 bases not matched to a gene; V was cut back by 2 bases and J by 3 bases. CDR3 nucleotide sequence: TGTGCCAGCAGCTTCCGGGACAGCCACTACGAGCAGTACTTC. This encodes CASSFRDSHYEQYF.

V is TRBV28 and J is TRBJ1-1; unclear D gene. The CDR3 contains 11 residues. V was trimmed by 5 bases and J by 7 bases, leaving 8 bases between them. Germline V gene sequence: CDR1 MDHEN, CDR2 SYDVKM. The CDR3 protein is CASSEAREAFF. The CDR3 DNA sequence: TGTGCCAGCAGTGAGGCGCGTGAAGCTTTCTTT.

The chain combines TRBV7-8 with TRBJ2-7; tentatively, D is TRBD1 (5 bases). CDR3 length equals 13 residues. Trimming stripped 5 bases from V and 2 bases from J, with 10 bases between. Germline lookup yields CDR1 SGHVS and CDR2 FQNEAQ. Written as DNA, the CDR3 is TGTGCCAGCAGCCGTGGACAAGCCTACGAGCAGTACTTC. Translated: CASSRGQAYEQYF. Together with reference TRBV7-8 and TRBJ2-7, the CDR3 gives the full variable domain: GAGVSQSPRYKVAKRGQDVALRCDPISGHVSLFWYQQALGQGPEFLTYFQNEAQLDKSGLPSDRFFAERPEGSVSTLKIQRTQQEDSAVYLCASSRGQAYEQYFGPGTRLTVT.

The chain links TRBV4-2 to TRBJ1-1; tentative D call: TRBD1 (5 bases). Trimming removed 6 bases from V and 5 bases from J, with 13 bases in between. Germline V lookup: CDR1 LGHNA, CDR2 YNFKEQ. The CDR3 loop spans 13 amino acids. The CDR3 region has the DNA TGTGCCAGCAGGGGGGGGTTGGGGACTGAAGCTTTCTTT. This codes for CASRGGLGTEAFF.

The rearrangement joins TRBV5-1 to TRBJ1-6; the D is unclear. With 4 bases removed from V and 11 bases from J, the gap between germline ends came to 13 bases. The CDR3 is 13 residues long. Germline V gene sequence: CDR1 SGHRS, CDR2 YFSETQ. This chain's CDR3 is CASSAGRYPPLHF. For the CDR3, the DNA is TGCGCCAGCAGCGCTGGGCGATATCCACCCCTCCACTTT.

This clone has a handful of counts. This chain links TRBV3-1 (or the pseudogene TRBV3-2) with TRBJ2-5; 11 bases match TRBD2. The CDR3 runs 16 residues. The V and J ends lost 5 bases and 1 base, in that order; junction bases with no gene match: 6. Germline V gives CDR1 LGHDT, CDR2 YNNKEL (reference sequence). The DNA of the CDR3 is TGTGCCAGCAGCACCCGACTAGCGGGGTTCCAAGAGACCCAGTACTTC. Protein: CASSTRLAGFQETQYF.

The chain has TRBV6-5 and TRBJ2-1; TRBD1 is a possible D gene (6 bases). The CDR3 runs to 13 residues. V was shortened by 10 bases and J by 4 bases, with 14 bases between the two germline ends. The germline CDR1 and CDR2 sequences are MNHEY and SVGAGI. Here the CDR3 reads CATLLTGYNEQFF. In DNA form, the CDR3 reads TGTGCCACCCTTCTAACAGGGTACAATGAGCAGTTCTTC.

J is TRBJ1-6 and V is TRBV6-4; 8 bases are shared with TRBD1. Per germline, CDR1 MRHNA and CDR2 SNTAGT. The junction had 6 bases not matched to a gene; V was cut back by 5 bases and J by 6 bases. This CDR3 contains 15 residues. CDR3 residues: CASSKTGEGNSPLHF. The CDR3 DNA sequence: TGTGCCAGCAGTAAGACAGGGGAGGGTAATTCACCCCTCCACTTT.